This entry is about one T cell receptor beta chain. Its specificity is unknown. The sample comes from a study of T cell responses to AZD1222 COVID-19 vaccine. The study, taken as a whole, reports: Unmutated variant regions are reportedly targeted by nearly half of spike-specific TCRs. Donors in the cohort were predominantly white British and more often female, and clonal diversity was possibly underestimated.

TCRdb's copy holds only in-frame clones and misses some; the assay was immunoSEQ multiplex PCR. The sample lists tens of thousands of clones, around 82% seen once, with under 8% in the top ten. This receptor was identified in an adult who received the AZD1222 COVID-19 vaccine. The sample here was peripheral blood, taken 28 days after the second AZD1222 dose.

The CDR3 DNA sequence: TGTGCCAGCTCACCACCGGACAGATTGAACACCGGGGAGCTGTTTTTT. Amino acids: CASSPPDRLNTGELFF. The chain links TRBV18 to TRBJ2-2, with D perhaps matching TRBD1 (6 bases). Trimming stripped 0 bases from V and 1 base from J, with 9 bases between. The germline CDR1 and CDR2 sequences are KGHSH and LQKENI. There are 16 residues in the CDR3. Full variable domain (outside the CDR3, taken from reference TRBV18 and TRBJ2-2): NAGVMQNPRHLVRRRGQEARLRCSPMKGHSHVYWYRQLPEEGLKFMVYLQKENIIDESGMPKERFSAEFPKEGPSILRIQQVVRGDSAAYFCASSPPDRLNTGELFFGEGSRLTVL.